A selection of T cell receptor beta chains follows, all from one sample in a study of regulatory T cells in long-lasting Graves disease. Each CDR3 protein gets one entry after TCRdb re-called the multiplex PCR reads with MiXCR. The sample has more than 450,000 distinct CDR3 sequences; approximately 12% are singletons. These data also featured in a second study, about T cells in Graves' hyperthyroidism and ophthalmopathy.

This sample comprised peripheral blood mononuclear cells (PBMCs), obtained at new diagnosis, from a patient treated with antithyroid drugs. These receptors were taken from a woman aged 30 to 39 with Graves disease. Both conserved end residues are part of each CDR3. The D gene is left open where the match is weak. Clone size is given for some rows only: seen once, a few or many times, or a class if the clone is expanded.

TRBV6-2/TRBV6-3	-	TRBD1	TRBJ1-2	TGTGCCAGCAGTTTCACAGGGGGCCTGGGTGGCTACACCTTC	CASSFTGGLGGYTF
TRBV4-3	-	TRBD2	TRBJ2-1	TGCGCCAGCAGCCAAGATCGGGAGGGTGATGAGCAGTTCTTC	CASSQDREGDEQFF
TRBV11-2	many	-	TRBJ2-1	TGTGCCAGCAGCGGAAGGGTATTATACAATGAGCAGTTCTTC	CASSGRVLYNEQFF
TRBV3-2	-	-	TRBJ2-7	TGTGCCAGCAGGGGGCGGTACGGGAGCCTAACCTACGAGCAGTACTTC	CASRGRYGSLTYEQYF
TRBV28	many	-	TRBJ2-7	TGTGCCAGCAGTTTCCCGCGAGAAGGGAAGTACGAGCAGTACTTC	CASSFPREGKYEQYF
TRBV28	many	-	TRBJ2-1	TGTGCCAGCAGTCCCCGACTAGATCGTGAGCAGTTCTTC	CASSPRLDREQFF
TRBV15	many	-	TRBJ2-1	TGTGCCACCAGCATTGGGGGGCTAGCGGATTACAATGAGCAATTCTTC	CATSIGGLADYNEQFF
TRBV7-9	many	-	TRBJ2-7	TGTGCCAGCAGCAACGTTCGGGACCGGTTATACGAGCAGTACTTC	CASSNVRDRLYEQYF
TRBV25-1	-	-	TRBJ2-1	TGTGCCAGCAGTGAGAGGGGGACACCATACAATGAGCAGTTCTTC	CASSERGTPYNEQFF
TRBV5-6	many	TRBD1	TRBJ1-4	TGTGCCAGCAGCTTCGGACAGGCAACTAATGAAAAACTGTTTTTT	CASSFGQATNEKLFF
TRBV5-5	-	-	TRBJ2-7	TGTGCCAGCAGCTTGATCAGTTCTTACGAGCAGTACTTC	CASSLISSYEQYF
TRBV2	many	-	TRBJ1-2	TGTGCCAGCAGTGAGGGGATTGGCTATGGCTACACCTTC	CASSEGIGYGYTF
TRBV20-1	many	-	TRBJ2-4	TGCAGTGCCACCCGCGGAAGCCAGGAAAACATTCAGTACTTC	CSATRGSQENIQYF
TRBV13	many	-	TRBJ2-6	TGTGCCAGCAGCTTTGTCAGGGTAGCTGGTGGGGCCAACGTCCTGACTTTC	CASSFVRVAGGANVLTF
TRBV7-9	many	-	TRBJ2-1	TGTGCCAGCAGCTTAGGGGACGGAATGAAAGACAATGAGCAGTTCTTC	CASSLGDGMKDNEQFF
TRBV28	many	-	TRBJ2-2	TGTGCCAGCAGTTTTAGGACGGCCCGAATGTGGACCGGGGAGCTGTTTTTT	CASSFRTARMWTGELFF
TRBV10-3	many	-	TRBJ2-7	TGTGCCATCAGTGAGTCTGCAGGGTTGAGCTCCTACGAGCAGTACTTC	CAISESAGLSSYEQYF
TRBV24-1	few	-	TRBJ2-7	TGTGCCACCAGTGATTCCTCGGTGGAAGAGCAGTACTTC	CATSDSSVEEQYF
TRBV7-9	many	-	TRBJ2-1	TGTGCCAGCAGCTCATCTATACAGGGACCCCCCGGCTACAATGAGCAGTTCTTC	CASSSSIQGPPGYNEQFF
TRBV28	many	-	TRBJ1-2	TGTGCCAGCAGTACGGGCCCGCCTAGTGGCTACACCTTC	CASSTGPPSGYTF
TRBV7-2	many	TRBD2	TRBJ2-1	TGTGCCAGCAGCTTAGCCGCTGTTAGCGGGTTTATCTCCTACAATGAGCAGTTCTTC	CASSLAAVSGFISYNEQFF
TRBV20-1	-	-	TRBJ2-4	TGCAGTGCTAGGCGGTCGTTCATTCAGTACTTC	CSARRSFIQYF
TRBV30	-	TRBD2	TRBJ2-4	TGTGCCTGTCAACGGGGGGAAAACATTCAGTACTTC	CACQRGENIQYF
TRBV4-1	-	-	TRBJ1-2	TGCGCCAGCAGCTCTCCAGGAATATATGGCTACACCTTC	CASSSPGIYGYTF
TRBV3-1	many	TRBD1	TRBJ1-1	TGTGCCAGCAGCGTCCGACAGGGGATGAACACTGAAGCTTTCTTT	CASSVRQGMNTEAFF
TRBV25-1	many	-	TRBJ2-5	TGTGCCAGCAGTGTCACTCAAACCGGACAGAGTCCGTACTTC	CASSVTQTGQSPYF
TRBV2	many	-	TRBJ2-2	TGTGCCAGCAGTCGAAGAGGAGAGACCGGGGAGCTGTTTTTT	CASSRRGETGELFF
TRBV6-2/TRBV6-3	many	TRBD1	TRBJ1-1	TGTGCCAGTATGGACAGGGGGCCTGAAGCTTTCTTT	CASMDRGPEAFF